This T cell receptor (beta chain) was recorded in a study of CD8 T cells in ankylosing spondylitis. General study findings and limits: Clones linked to disease were reported to show significant enrichment in matched ankylosing spondylitis synovial fluid.

The ends were cut back, 3 bases at V and 3 bases at J, with 16 bases in the middle. This CDR3 region has 15 residues. CDR1 and CDR2 from the germline V gene are SGHKS and YYEKEE (reference sequence). Using its own MiXCR run on the 5' RACE reads, TCRdb lists one record per CDR3 protein. This table has around 88,000 distinct CDR3 sequences, around 10% appearing once. This clonotype was found a few times. Its antigen remains unidentified. This sequence originates from a male donor with ankylosing spondylitis or in good health (not recorded which). This chain links TRBV5-5 with TRBJ2-7, with D perhaps given as TRBD1 or TRBD2 (5 bases each). Sequencing input: blood, either unsorted or a sorted T cell fraction (not recorded which). CDR3 nucleotide sequence: TGTGCCAGCAGCTCCGCCGGGACCGGCATCTACGAGCAGTACTTC. This codes for CASSSAGTGIYEQYF.